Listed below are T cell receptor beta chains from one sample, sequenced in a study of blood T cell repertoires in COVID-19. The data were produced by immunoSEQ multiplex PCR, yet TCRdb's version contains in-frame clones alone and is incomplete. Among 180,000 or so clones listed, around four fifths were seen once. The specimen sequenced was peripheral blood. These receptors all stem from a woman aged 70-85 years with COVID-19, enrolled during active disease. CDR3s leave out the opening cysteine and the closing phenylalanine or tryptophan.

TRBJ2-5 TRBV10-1 ASSESRSGGAETQY
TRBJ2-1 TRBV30 AWSVSGNEQF
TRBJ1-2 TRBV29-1 SVEGRGADGYT
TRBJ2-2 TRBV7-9 ASSLAAGELF
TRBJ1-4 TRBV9 ASGTEGEKLF
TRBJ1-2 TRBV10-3 AITGGNYGYT
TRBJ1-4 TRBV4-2 ASSQVGQGDEKLF
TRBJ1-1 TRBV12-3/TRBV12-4 ASSALQVGEAF
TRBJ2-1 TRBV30 AWSPGQGASYNEQF
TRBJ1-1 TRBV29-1 SVQTGTGNAF
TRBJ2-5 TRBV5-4 ASSSKLAGQETQY
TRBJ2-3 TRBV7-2 ASSSPSGTPATQY
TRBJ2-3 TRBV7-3 ASSSGGNTQY
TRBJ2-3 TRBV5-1 ASSLGTGTDTQY
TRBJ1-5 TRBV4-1 ASSQKGTGNLQPQH
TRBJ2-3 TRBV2 ASSPSRVTDTQY
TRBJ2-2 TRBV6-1 ASSEPFQGAGELF
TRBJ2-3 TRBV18 ASSPLAGGAKDTQY
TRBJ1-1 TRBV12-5 ASGSNPGTGNTEAF
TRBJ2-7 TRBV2 ASTYRDSTYEQY
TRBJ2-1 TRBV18 ASSLGGGGEF
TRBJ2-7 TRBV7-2 ASSSRTGGAEQY
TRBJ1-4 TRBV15 ATSGILTGGEKLF
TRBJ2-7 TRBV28 ASETGSAYEQY
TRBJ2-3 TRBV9 ASSLFLKDTQY
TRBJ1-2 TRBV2 ASSGAEGNGYT
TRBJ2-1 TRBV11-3 ASSPEAGISGRNEQF
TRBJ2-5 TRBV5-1 ASSSPGSGETQY
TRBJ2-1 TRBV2 ASSVGQGRGSSYNEQF
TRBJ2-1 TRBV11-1 ASSLSGTSAYNEQF
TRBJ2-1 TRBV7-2 ASSAPGLAYNEQF
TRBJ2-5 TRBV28 ASSKGQSYPGTQY
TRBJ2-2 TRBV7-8 ASSFSGGANTGELF
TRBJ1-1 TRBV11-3 ASSPGGFGGTEAF
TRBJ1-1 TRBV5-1 ASSLTGWETEAF
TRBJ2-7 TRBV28 ASSPLRDSLYEQY
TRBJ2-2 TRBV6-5 ASSRTGWELF
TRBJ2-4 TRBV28 ASKGLIRDKNIQY
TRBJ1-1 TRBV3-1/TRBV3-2 ASSQRSTGTEAF
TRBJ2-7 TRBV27 ATYPPGGLLTYEQY
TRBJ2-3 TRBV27 ASSQRLAPDTQY
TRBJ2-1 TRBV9 ASSVGTSGRALYNEQF
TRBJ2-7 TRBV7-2 ASSLQDSSYEQY
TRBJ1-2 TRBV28 ASAPGTGAGYGYT
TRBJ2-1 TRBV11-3 ASSLAGTSSNEQF